These 9 T cell receptor beta chains came from one sample sequenced in a study of blood T cell repertoires in COVID-19. Sequencing used immunoSEQ multiplex PCR; TCRdb keeps in-frame clones, though not all of them. This table holds around 190,000 clones, 70% to 90% found once. The sample consisted of peripheral blood. Every receptor here comes from a man aged 70-80 years with active or convalescent COVID-19.

The CDR3 sequence is CASSTQQGGYGYTF. The DNA for the CDR3 is TGTGCCAGCAGCACCCAACAGGGGGGATATGGCTACACCTTC. The chain recombines TRBV7-9 with TRBJ1-2; TRBD1 matches 8 bases. CDR3 length: 14 residues. Per germline, CDR1 SEHNR and CDR2 FQNEAQ (reference sequence). Trimming took 5 bases from V and 5 from J; bases not matched to a gene: 7.

The rearrangement uses TRBV7-2 and TRBJ1-1, with TRBD1 identical over 7 bases. V was clipped by 1 base and J by 1 base; unmatched bases: 3. Germline lookup yields CDR1 SGHTA and CDR2 FQGNSA. The CDR3 is 15 amino acids. As DNA, the CDR3 is TGTGCCAGCAGCTTAGTGTCAGGGGGGAACACTGAAGCTTTCTTT. Translation: CASSLVSGGNTEAFF.

The gene calls are TRBV19 and TRBJ1-1; D may be TRBD1 (6 bases). Germline lookup yields CDR1 LNHDA and CDR2 SQIVND (reference sequence). V shed 6 bases and J shed 0 bases, with 11 bases lying between them. The CDR3 consists of 14 residues. This CDR3 is CASRPEGVNTEAFF. The CDR3 bases are TGTGCCAGTAGGCCTGAGGGGGTGAACACTGAAGCTTTCTTT.

The CDR3: CASSLITGGNTEAFF. CDR3 DNA sequence: TGTGCCAGCAGCTTGATTACGGGGGGAAACACTGAAGCTTTCTTT. The rearrangement joins TRBV5-5 to TRBJ1-1, with D possibly TRBD1 on 5 matching bases. Germline-derived CDR1 and CDR2 are SGHKS and YYEKEE (reference sequence). V lost 1 base and J 2 bases, leaving 12 bases between the germline ends. The CDR3 sequence is 15 residues long.

The rearrangement uses TRBV19 and TRBJ1-1, with 8 bases aligning to TRBD1. Germline trimming cut 5 bases from V and 5 bases from J; bases unmatched to any gene: 10. CDR1 and CDR2 from the germline V gene are LNHDA and SQIVND (reference sequence). This CDR3 contains 15 residues. CDR3 region: CASSVNQGARTEAFF. The CDR3 nucleotides are TGTGCCAGTAGTGTAAATCAGGGGGCAAGAACTGAAGCTTTCTTT.

This sequence joins TRBV19 and TRBJ1-1; D is uncertain. Trimming cost V 7 bases and J 0 bases, with 9 bases left between them. The germline V gene has CDR1 LNHDA and CDR2 SQIVND (reference sequence). The length of the CDR3 is 13 residues. CDR3 nucleotides: TGTGCCAGTATGCTAGGAGTGAACACTGAAGCTTTCTTT. Protein: CASMLGVNTEAFF. Full variable domain (missing parts from reference TRBV19 and TRBJ1-1): DGGITQSPKYLFRKEGQNVTLSCEQNLNHDAMYWYRQDPGQGLRLIYYSQIVNDFQKGDIAEGYSVSREKKESFPLTVTSAQKNPTAFYLCASMLGVNTEAFFGQGTRLTVV.

The chain couples TRBV12-3 or TRBV12-4 to TRBJ1-5, with D tentatively TRBD1 (5 bases). The CDR3 runs to 13 residues. V was shortened by 6 bases and J by 3 bases, with 9 bases between the two germline ends. The CDR3 DNA is TGTGCCAGCAGCAGACAGACCAATCAGCCCCAGCATTTT. This codes for CASSRQTNQPQHF.

J is TRBJ1-2 and V is TRBV2; D might be TRBD1 (5 bases). Trimming removed 6 bases from V and 7 bases from J, with 12 bases in between. The CDR3 spans 12 residues. Germline V gives CDR1 SNHLY, CDR2 FYNNEI. The CDR3 loop reads CASRVGQGGYTF. The CDR3 nucleotides are TGTGCCAGCAGGGTGGGCCAGGGTGGCTACACCTTC.

The chain uses TRBV28 and TRBJ1-2; D is possibly TRBD1 (5 bases). This CDR3 has 12 residues. Germline V gives CDR1 MDHEN, CDR2 SYDVKM. V lost 8 bases and J 8 bases, leaving 15 bases between the germline ends. The CDR3 region has the DNA TGTGCCAGCCAATCTCCCAGGGCCGGCTACACCTTC. Amino acids: CASQSPRAGYTF.